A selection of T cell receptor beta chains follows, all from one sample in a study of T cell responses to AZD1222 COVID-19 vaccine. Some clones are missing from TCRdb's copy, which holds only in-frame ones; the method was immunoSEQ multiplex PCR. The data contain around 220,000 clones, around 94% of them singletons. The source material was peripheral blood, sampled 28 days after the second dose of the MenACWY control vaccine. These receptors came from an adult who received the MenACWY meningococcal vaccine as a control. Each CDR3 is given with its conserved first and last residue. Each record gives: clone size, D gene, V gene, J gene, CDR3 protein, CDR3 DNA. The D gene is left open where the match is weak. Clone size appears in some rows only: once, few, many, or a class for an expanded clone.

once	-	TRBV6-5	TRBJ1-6	CAGTGTGNSPLHF	TGTGCCGGTACCGGGACGGGGAATTCACCCCTCCACTTT
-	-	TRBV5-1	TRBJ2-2	CASSWARGGTGELFF	TGCGCCAGCAGCTGGGCCCGAGGCGGCACCGGGGAGCTGTTTTTT
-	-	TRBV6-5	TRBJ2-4	CASSVGPKNIQYF	TGTGCCAGCAGCGTCGGGCCCAAAAACATTCAGTACTTC
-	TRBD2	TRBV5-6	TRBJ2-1	CASSSGLADNEQFF	TGTGCCAGCAGCTCGGGACTAGCTGACAATGAGCAGTTCTTC
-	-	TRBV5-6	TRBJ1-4	CASSAGTQEKLFF	TGTGCCAGCAGCGCCGGGACACAAGAAAAACTGTTTTTT
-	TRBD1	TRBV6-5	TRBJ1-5	CASSDDRGNQPQHF	TGTGCCAGCAGCGATGACAGGGGCAATCAGCCCCAGCATTTT
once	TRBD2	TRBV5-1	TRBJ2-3	CASTLLAGVSSTDTQYF	TGCGCCAGCACCCTTCTAGCGGGGGTCTCTAGCACAGATACGCAGTATTTT
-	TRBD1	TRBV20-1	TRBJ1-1	CSASRSGGTEAFF	TGCAGTGCTAGTCGCTCAGGGGGCACTGAAGCTTTCTTT
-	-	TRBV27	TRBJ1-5	CASSLPGSPQHF	TGTGCCAGCAGTTTACCTGGGTCGCCCCAGCATTTT
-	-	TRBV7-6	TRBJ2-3	CASSLGQANGDTQYF	TGTGCCAGCAGCTTAGGGCAGGCTAACGGGGATACGCAGTATTTT
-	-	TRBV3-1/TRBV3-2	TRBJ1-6	CASSQALWARNSPLHF	TGTGCCAGCAGCCAGGCGTTGTGGGCTAGGAATTCACCCCTCCACTTT
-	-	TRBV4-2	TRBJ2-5	CASSQGTSQETQYF	TGTGCCAGCAGCCAAGGGACATCCCAAGAGACCCAGTACTTC
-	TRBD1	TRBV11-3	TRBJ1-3	CASSLLADRGLGNTIYF	TGTGCCAGCAGCTTATTGGCGGACAGGGGGCTTGGAAACACCATATATTTT
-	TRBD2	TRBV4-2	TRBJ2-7	CASSQDLGLAGAEQYF	TGTGCCAGCAGCCAAGATCTGGGACTAGCGGGAGCCGAGCAGTACTTC
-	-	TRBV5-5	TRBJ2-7	CASSLDHYEQYF	TGTGCCAGCAGCTTGGATCACTACGAGCAGTACTTC
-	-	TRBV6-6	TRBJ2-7	CASSYSSYEQYF	TGTGCCAGCAGTTACTCGTCATACGAGCAGTACTTC
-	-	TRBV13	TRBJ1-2	CASSSGGRQRNYGYTF	TGTGCCAGCAGCTCTGGGGGACGACAGAGAAACTATGGCTACACCTTC
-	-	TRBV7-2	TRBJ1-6	CASSLFPGNSPLHF	TGTGCCAGCAGCTTATTCCCAGGGAATTCACCCCTCCACTTT
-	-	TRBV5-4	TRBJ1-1	CASSFGEPNTEAFF	TGTGCCAGCAGCTTTGGGGAGCCCAACACTGAAGCTTTCTTT
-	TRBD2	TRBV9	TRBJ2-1	CASSPGLAGYNEQFF	TGTGCCAGCAGCCCGGGACTAGCGGGCTACAATGAGCAGTTCTTC
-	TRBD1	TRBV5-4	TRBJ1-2	CASSLPQGAGFGGYTF	TGTGCCAGCAGTCTCCCGCAGGGGGCCGGATTCGGTGGCTACACCTTC
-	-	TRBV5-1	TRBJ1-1	CASNIGAGLNTEAFF	TGCGCCAGCAACATTGGGGCAGGTCTGAACACTGAAGCTTTCTTT
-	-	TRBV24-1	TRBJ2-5	CATSDSREVQETQYF	TGTGCCACCAGTGATTCCAGGGAAGTCCAAGAGACCCAGTACTTC
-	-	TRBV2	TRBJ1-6	CASSVSNSPLHF	TGTGCCAGCAGTGTCTCAAATTCACCCCTCCACTTT
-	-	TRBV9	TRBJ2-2	CASSVDPGDGDGELFF	TGTGCCAGCAGCGTAGATCCAGGGGATGGTGACGGGGAGCTGTTTTTT
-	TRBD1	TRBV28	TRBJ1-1	CASSQGGHRNTEAFF	TGTGCCAGCTCGCAGGGGGGGCATAGGAACACTGAAGCTTTCTTT
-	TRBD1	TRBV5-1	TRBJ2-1	CASQTGSKYNEQFF	TGCGCCAGCCAGACAGGGTCCAAATACAATGAGCAGTTCTTC
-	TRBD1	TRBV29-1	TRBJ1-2	CSVDLRDRVVGYGYTF	TGCAGCGTTGATCTCCGGGACAGGGTGGTTGGGTATGGCTACACCTTC
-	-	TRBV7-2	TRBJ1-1	CASSLGRPEGAEAFF	TGTGCCAGCAGCTTAGGCAGACCCGAGGGAGCTGAAGCTTTCTTT
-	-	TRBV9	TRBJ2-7	CASSVAGNDEQYF	TGTGCCAGCAGCGTAGCAGGGAACGACGAGCAGTACTTC
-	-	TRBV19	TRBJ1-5	CASSGRLGAQPQHF	TGTGCCAGTAGTGGGCGACTTGGGGCGCAGCCCCAGCATTTT
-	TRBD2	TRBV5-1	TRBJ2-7	CASSSRTRIDEQYF	TGCGCCAGCAGCTCTAGGACTAGGATCGACGAGCAGTACTTC
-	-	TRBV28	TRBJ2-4	CASTPPAKNIQYF	TGTGCCAGCACCCCTCCGGCCAAAAACATTCAGTACTTC
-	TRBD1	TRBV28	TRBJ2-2	CASRPEGQGAGELFF	TGTGCCAGCAGACCCGAGGGACAGGGGGCCGGGGAGCTGTTTTTT